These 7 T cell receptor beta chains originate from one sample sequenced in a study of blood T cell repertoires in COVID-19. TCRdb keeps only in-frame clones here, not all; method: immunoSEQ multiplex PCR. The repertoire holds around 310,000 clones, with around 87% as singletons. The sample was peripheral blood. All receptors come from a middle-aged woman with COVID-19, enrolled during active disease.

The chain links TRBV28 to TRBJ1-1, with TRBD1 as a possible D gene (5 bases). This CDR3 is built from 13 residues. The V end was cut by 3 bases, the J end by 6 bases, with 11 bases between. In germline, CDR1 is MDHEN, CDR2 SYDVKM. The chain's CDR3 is CASSFLGRPEAFF. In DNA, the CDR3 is TGTGCCAGCAGTTTTCTGGGGCGTCCTGAAGCTTTCTTT.

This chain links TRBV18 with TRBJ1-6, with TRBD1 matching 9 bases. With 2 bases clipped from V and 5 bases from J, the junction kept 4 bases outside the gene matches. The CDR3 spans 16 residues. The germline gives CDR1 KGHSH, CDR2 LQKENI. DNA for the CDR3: TGTGCCAGCTCACCAGTGACAGGGGGAGATAATTCACCCCTCCACTTT. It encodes CASSPVTGGDNSPLHF.

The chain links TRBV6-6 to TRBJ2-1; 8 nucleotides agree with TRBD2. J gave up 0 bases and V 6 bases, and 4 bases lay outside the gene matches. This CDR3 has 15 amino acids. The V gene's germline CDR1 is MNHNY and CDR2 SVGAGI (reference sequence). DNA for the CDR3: TGTGCCAGCAGCCCGAGCGGGAGCTCCTACAATGAGCAGTTCTTC. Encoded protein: CASSPSGSSYNEQFF.

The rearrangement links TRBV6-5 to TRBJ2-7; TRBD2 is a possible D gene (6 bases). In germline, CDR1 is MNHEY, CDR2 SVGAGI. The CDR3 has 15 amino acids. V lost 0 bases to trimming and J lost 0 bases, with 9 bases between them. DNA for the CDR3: TGTGCCAGCAGTTACTCTGGAGGGGACTCCTACGAGCAGTACTTC. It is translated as CASSYSGGDSYEQYF.

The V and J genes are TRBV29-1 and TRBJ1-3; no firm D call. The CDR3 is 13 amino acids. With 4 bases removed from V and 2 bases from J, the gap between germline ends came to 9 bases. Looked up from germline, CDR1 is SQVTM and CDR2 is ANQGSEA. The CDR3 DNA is TGCAGCGTTGGGACTACCGCTGGAAACACCATATATTTT. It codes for CSVGTTAGNTIYF.

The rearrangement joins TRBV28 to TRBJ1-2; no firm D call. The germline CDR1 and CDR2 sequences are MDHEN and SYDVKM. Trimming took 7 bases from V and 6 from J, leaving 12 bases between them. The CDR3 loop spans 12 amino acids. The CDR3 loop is CASKLAGNGYTF. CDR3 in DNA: TGTGCCAGCAAGTTAGCGGGGAATGGCTACACCTTC.

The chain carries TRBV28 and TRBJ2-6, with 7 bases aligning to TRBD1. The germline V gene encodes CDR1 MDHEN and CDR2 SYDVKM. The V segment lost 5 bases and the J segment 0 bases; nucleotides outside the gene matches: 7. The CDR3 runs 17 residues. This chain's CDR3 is CASSRQGRGSGANVLTF. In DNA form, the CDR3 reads TGTGCCAGCAGTCGACAGGGTCGAGGCTCTGGGGCCAACGTCCTGACTTTC.